The sample holds many counts of the clone carrying this T cell receptor (beta chain). The germline CDR1 and CDR2 sequences are KGHSH and LQKENI. The CDR3 sequence is 15 residues long. Trimming cost V 3 bases and J 2 bases; bases outside gene matches: 4. This entry comes from a study of blood T cell repertoires in COVID-19. Study overall: In each case, the material was cDNA or gDNA derived from T cells, B-cell-depleted T cells, or PBMCs.

Repertoires were generated with immunoSEQ multiplex PCR, while TCRdb's copy carries only in-frame clones and drops some. The table includes hundreds of thousands of clones, approximately 86% detected once. The sequencing sample was made of peripheral blood. The genes are TRBV18 and TRBJ2-7; TRBD1 matches at 10 bases. The source is a woman in her sixties or seventies with COVID-19, enrolled during active disease. CDR3: CASSPTGTGAYEQYF. In nucleotides, the CDR3 is TGTGCCAGCTCACCGACCGGGACAGGGGCCTACGAGCAGTACTTC. Based on the CDR3 plus reference TRBV18 and TRBJ2-7, the full variable domain is NAGVMQNPRHLVRRRGQEARLRCSPMKGHSHVYWYRQLPEEGLKFMVYLQKENIIDESGMPKERFSAEFPKEGPSILRIQQVVRGDSAAYFCASSPTGTGAYEQYFGPGTRLTVT.